This is a list of T cell receptor beta chains from one sample in a study of T cells in Graves' hyperthyroidism and ophthalmopathy. TCRdb itself ran the multiplex PCR reads through MiXCR, one entry per CDR3 protein. The profile shows a few hundred thousand distinct CDR3 sequences, around 20% of them singletons. Sequencing was carried out using blood. The receptors here all came from a man aged 18 to 29 with Graves' ophthalmopathy. CDR3s include the opening cysteine and the closing phenylalanine or tryptophan. A D gene is named only where the DNA matches it firmly. Some rows have no size entry. The others give once, few or many, or a class for an expanded clone.

clone size,V gene,J gene,D gene,CDR3 DNA,CDR3 protein
many,TRBV3-1,TRBJ2-7,NA,TGTGCCAGCAGCCAGACTGCGGGAAGCTCCTACGAGCAGTACTTC,CASSQTAGSSYEQYF
few,TRBV20-1,TRBJ1-1,NA,TGCAGCGTACAGGGGAACACTGAAGCTTTCTTT,CSVQGNTEAFF
few,TRBV4-1,TRBJ2-7,NA,TGCGCCAGCAGCCAAGATTTAGCACAGTCCTACGAGCAGTACTTC,CASSQDLAQSYEQYF
many,TRBV27,TRBJ1-5,NA,TGTGCCAGCAGTTTAGCCTGGGACCCTTCGTATAGCAATCAGCCCCAGCATTTT,CASSLAWDPSYSNQPQHF
many,TRBV5-1,TRBJ2-7,TRBD1,TGCGCCAGCAGCGAGGACAGGGCCTACGAGCAGTACTTC,CASSEDRAYEQYF
NA,TRBV24-1,TRBJ2-2,NA,TGTGCCACCAGTGGAACGATGAACACCGGGGAGCTGTTTTTT,CATSGTMNTGELFF
NA,TRBV4-1,TRBJ2-5,TRBD1,TGCGCCAGCAGCCTTGAAACAGGGGAAGAGACCCAGTACTTC,CASSLETGEETQYF
NA,TRBV6-1,TRBJ1-3,TRBD1,TGTGCCAGCAGTGAAGTGGGACAGGGGGCGATTTTTGCTTTTGGAAACACCATATATTTT,CASSEVGQGAIFAFGNTIYF
few,TRBV3-1,TRBJ2-2,NA,TGTGCCAGCAGCCGACAGAGATGGGCAAACACCGGGGAGCTGTTTTTT,CASSRQRWANTGELFF
few,TRBV10-3,TRBJ1-2,NA,TGTGCCATCAGTGAGTCGGCGGTATTTGGCTATGACTACACCTTC,CAISESAVFGYDYTF
NA,TRBV9,TRBJ2-7,NA,TGTGCCAGCAGCGTAGCGGAAGCGGTCTACGAGCAGTACTTC,CASSVAEAVYEQYF
NA,TRBV19,TRBJ2-2,NA,TGTGCCAGTAGTTCTTCGGCGAACACCGGGGAGCTGTTTTTT,CASSSSANTGELFF
many,TRBV12-3/TRBV12-4,TRBJ2-1,NA,TGTGCCAGCAGTAGAGAGGCTGGGGGGCTCTTCACCTTGTTCTTC,CASSREAGGLFTLFF
few,TRBV5-1,TRBJ2-1,NA,TGCGCCAACGAGATTCGAGGCAGATCGTACAATGAGCAGTTCTTC,CANEIRGRSYNEQFF
NA,TRBV10-3,TRBJ2-5,NA,TGTGCCATCAGTGGTTCTAGCCAAGAGACCCTGTACTTC,CAISGSSQETLYF
few,TRBV20-1,TRBJ1-2,TRBD1,TGCAGTGCTAGAGGCCGATCCGGGACAGCTAACTATGGCTACACCTTC,CSARGRSGTANYGYTF
NA,TRBV2,TRBJ2-1,TRBD1,TGTGCCAGCAGCGCCCACCGGGACAGGGGCCGAACGGGCGATGAGCAGTTCTTC,CASSAHRDRGRTGDEQFF
NA,TRBV12-3/TRBV12-4,TRBJ2-7,TRBD1,TGTGCCAGCAGTTTTAGTGGGACAGGAAACGCGCAGTACTTC,CASSFSGTGNAQYF
few,TRBV5-5,TRBJ2-2,TRBD1,TGTGCCAGCAGCTCGACAGGGGACACGAACACCGGGGAGCTGTTTTTT,CASSSTGDTNTGELFF
many,TRBV20-1,TRBJ2-1,NA,TGCAGTGCTACGTATAGCTCCTACAATGAGCAGTTCTTC,CSATYSSYNEQFF
NA,TRBV19,TRBJ1-2,TRBD1,TGTGCCAGTAGTATCGGACAGGCGGCCTATGGCTACACCTTC,CASSIGQAAYGYTF
many,TRBV18,TRBJ1-1,NA,TGTGCCAGTGGGGGCAGGGAGGAAGGTGAAGCTTTCTTT,CASGGREEGEAFF
NA,TRBV15,TRBJ2-1,NA,TGTGCCACCAGCAGAGGCGGGGGCAGCGCCTACAATGAGCAGTTCTTC,CATSRGGGSAYNEQFF
few,TRBV7-2,TRBJ1-2,TRBD1,TGTGCCAGCAGCTCCAGCCAATCGACAGGGGGAATGTCGGGCTACACCTTC,CASSSSQSTGGMSGYTF
NA,TRBV28,TRBJ2-3,TRBD2,TGTGCCAGCTCACCACCGCTAGCGGGGACGCCCGCTGTGACAGATACGCAGTATTTT,CASSPPLAGTPAVTDTQYF
NA,TRBV5-1,TRBJ2-1,TRBD2,TGCGCCAGCAGCTTGCTCCGACTAGCGGACAACAATGAGCAGTTCTTC,CASSLLRLADNNEQFF
many,TRBV3-1,TRBJ1-6,NA,TGTGCCAGCAGCCCACTGGGGGCTAATTCACCCCTCCACTTT,CASSPLGANSPLHF
many,TRBV5-6,TRBJ2-3,NA,TGTGCCAGCAGCTTGGACAGCGGGTTGACAGATACGCAGTATTTT,CASSLDSGLTDTQYF
many,TRBV5-1,TRBJ2-3,NA,TGCGCCAGCAGCTTGGGCTCTAGCGGCACAGATACGCAGTATTTT,CASSLGSSGTDTQYF
many,TRBV5-6,TRBJ2-5,NA,TGTGCCAGCAGCCGGGACCCCCCCGAGACCCAGTACTTC,CASSRDPPETQYF
NA,TRBV7-9,TRBJ2-7,NA,TGTGCCAGCAGCTCCCAGGAATTCGGGGGCAAAGGCGAGCAGTACTTC,CASSSQEFGGKGEQYF
once,TRBV6-4,TRBJ1-1,NA,TGTGCCGGGTATAGGGTTCACACTGAAGCTTTCTTT,CAGYRVHTEAFF
few,TRBV25-1,TRBJ1-2,TRBD1,TGTGCCAGCAGTCCCGTACAGGGGGGCTACACCTTC,CASSPVQGGYTF
many,TRBV7-2,TRBJ2-7,TRBD1,TGTGCCAGCAGCGACCGGGACAGGGGGCTGGCTGAGCAGTACTTC,CASSDRDRGLAEQYF
NA,TRBV9,TRBJ2-1,NA,TGTGCCAGGACCCGGGACTGCTCCTACAATGAGCAGTTCTTC,CARTRDCSYNEQFF
many,TRBV7-9,TRBJ2-3,NA,TGTGCCAGCGCAGGGGGGGCGATCCCAGAAGATACGCAGTATTTT,CASAGGAIPEDTQYF
NA,TRBV5-1,TRBJ2-7,TRBD2,TGCGCCAGCAGCCCCGGACTAGGCGAGCAGTACTTC,CASSPGLGEQYF
few,TRBV3-1,TRBJ2-6,NA,TGTGCCAGCAGCCAAGGGGCAGGGGGAGGGGTGGCCAACGTCCTGACTTTC,CASSQGAGGGVANVLTF
many,TRBV20-1,TRBJ2-5,NA,TGCAGTGCACCATCCCCCGGGTTACCAGAGACCCAGTACTTC,CSAPSPGLPETQYF
NA,TRBV5-5,TRBJ1-1,NA,TGTGCCAGCAGGTACCGGGGGGCCACTGAAGCTTTCTTT,CASRYRGATEAFF
many,TRBV7-3,TRBJ1-1,NA,TGTGCCAGCAGCTTAATGGGTGGGGCCACTGAAGCTTTCTTT,CASSLMGGATEAFF
many,TRBV18,TRBJ1-1,NA,TGTGCCAGCTCACCACCTATCCGCCCAGGGCTTGAAGCTTTCTTT,CASSPPIRPGLEAFF
many,TRBV7-6,TRBJ1-2,TRBD1,TGTGCCAGCAGCCCGGACAGGCACTATGGCTACACCTTC,CASSPDRHYGYTF
NA,TRBV28,TRBJ1-2,NA,TGTGCCAGCAGTTTCCTGCAGGGCCCCAACTATGGCTACACCTTC,CASSFLQGPNYGYTF
many,TRBV3-1,TRBJ1-2,TRBD1,TGTGCCAGCAGCCAAGGGGCAGGGGGCCCCTATGGCTACACCTTC,CASSQGAGGPYGYTF
NA,TRBV3-1,TRBJ1-1,NA,TGTGCCAGCAGCCAAGGGGCGGGGGCGAGGGAAGCTTTCTTT,CASSQGAGAREAFF
NA,TRBV4-2,TRBJ2-3,NA,TGTGCCAGCAGCCAAGGGGGCGGGGGCCCGCTGGATACGCAGTATTTT,CASSQGGGGPLDTQYF
few,TRBV5-4,TRBJ2-1,NA,TGTGCCAGCAGCCCCGGGACGTGGAGTGAGCAGTTCTTC,CASSPGTWSEQFF
many,TRBV18,TRBJ1-1,NA,TGTGCCAGCTCACCCCGGGGGGCAGAAGAAGCTTTCTTT,CASSPRGAEEAFF
many,TRBV10-3,TRBJ2-1,NA,TGTGCCATCGGGGCCCCGCAGGACCGATCCTACAATGAGCAGTTCTTC,CAIGAPQDRSYNEQFF
many,TRBV20-1,TRBJ1-1,NA,TGCAGTGCTAGAGGGGGGGCAGCACAGAACACTGAAGCTTTCTTT,CSARGGAAQNTEAFF
many,TRBV13,TRBJ1-5,NA,TGTGCCAGCAGCTTAGGGAGCGGGAATCAGCCCCAGCATTTT,CASSLGSGNQPQHF